The clone carrying this T cell receptor beta chain was observed a few times. The PCR template was genomic DNA. A primer set of 30 forward and 13 reverse primers amplified the CDR3. MiXCR was run by TCRdb on the multiplex PCR reads, yielding one entry per CDR3 protein. The repertoire holds about 250,000 distinct CDR3 sequences, 40% to 50% seen once, with roughly 13% in the top ten. Germline V gene data show CDR1 as MNHEY and CDR2 as SVGAGI. The CDR3 runs to 14 residues. Trimming removed 0 bases at V and 4 bases at J, with 9 bases between. This record comes from a study of type 1 and type 2 diabetes patients.

Sequences were obtained from peripheral blood mononuclear cells (PBMCs). This clonotype was sampled from a man aged 18 to 35 with type 2 diabetes. This chain connects TRBV6-5 to TRBJ1-1; D uncertain. CDR3 region: CASSYSSGGTEAFF. CDR3 nucleotide sequence: TGTGCCAGCAGTTACTCGAGCGGTGGCACTGAAGCTTTCTTT.